Listed here is a single T cell receptor beta chain. What it binds is unknown. This sample was taken from a study of cytomegalovirus exposure and HLA in healthy donors. In the study overall: HLA-typed donors were the source of about 90 million unique TCRs held in an early data release. Findings and caveats of the study: Previous analysis showed most TCR beta V segments were productive about 87% or about 30% of the time. HLA-A and HLA-B allele assignments for most subjects were reportedly predicted accurately using TCR beta sequences.

The germline gives CDR1 SGHRS, CDR2 YFSETQ. The CDR3 is 16 amino acids. Trimming at V came to 2 bases and at J to 0 bases, leaving 5 bases not matched to a gene. PCR employed 60 Vbeta and 13 Jbeta primers. TCRdb's table, derived via immunoSEQ multiplex PCR, lists solely in-frame clones and lacks some. Of under 200,000 clones in the sample, roughly 77% were seen once. The receptor was derived from a man aged 45-65 years in good health and CMV-seropositive. The material sequenced was PBMCs. The J gene is TRBJ2-5, the V gene TRBV5-1; 9 bases map to TRBD2. As DNA, the CDR3 is TGCGCCAGCAGCTTTGCGGCTAGCGGGGACCAAGAGACCCAGTACTTC. Its protein is CASSFAASGDQETQYF.